This passage covers 11 T cell receptor beta chains from one sample sequenced in a study of cytomegalovirus exposure and HLA in healthy donors. The data were produced by immunoSEQ multiplex PCR, yet TCRdb's version contains in-frame clones alone and is incomplete. Altogether some 110,000 clones are present, around 94% being singletons, with the ten largest covering around 1.2%. Sequenced sample: PBMCs. Receptors were obtained from a woman between 18 and 29 years old in good health and CMV-seronegative.

The CDR3 sequence is CASTGTGPPAFF. DNA for the CDR3: TGTGCCAGTACGGGGACAGGGCCACCAGCTTTCTTT. The rearrangement joins TRBV19 to TRBJ1-1; 9 nucleotides agree with TRBD1. The germline V gene has CDR1 LNHDA and CDR2 SQIVND (reference sequence). V was pared by 7 bases and J by 10 bases, with 7 bases of the junction left unmatched. The CDR3 spans 12 residues.

The chain couples TRBV5-4 to TRBJ1-2; no definite D call. V lost 0 bases and J 8 bases, leaving 11 bases between the germline ends. CDR3 length: 13 amino acids. The germline CDR1 and CDR2 sequences are SGHNT and YYREEE (reference sequence). The CDR3 is CASSLATGEGYTF. The CDR3 bases are TGTGCCAGCAGCTTGGCCACGGGAGAGGGCTACACCTTC. Based on the CDR3 plus reference TRBV5-4 and TRBJ1-2, the full variable domain is ETGVTQSPTHLIKTRGQQVTLRCSSQSGHNTVSWYQQALGQGPQFIFQYYREEENGRGNFPPRFSGLQFPNYSSELNVNALELDDSALYLCASSLATGEGYTFGSGTRLTVV.

This chain uses TRBV6-1 with TRBJ2-1; D call uncertain. The CDR3 totals 12 residues. Trimming shortened V by 2 bases and J by 7 bases, and 6 bases separated the two germline ends. CDR1 is MNHNS and CDR2 is SASEGT in the germline V gene. Here the CDR3 DNA reads TGTGCCAGCAGTGAAACGGTTAATGAGCAGTTCTTC. As protein: CASSETVNEQFF.

The chain recombines TRBV10-3 with TRBJ2-5; TRBD2 might be the D (5 bases). V lost 3 bases to trimming and J lost 7 bases, with 21 bases between them. From germline, CDR1 is ENHRY and CDR2 SYGVKD. The CDR3 extends over 16 amino acids. The CDR3 sequence is CAISDPTDYSDGTQYF. CDR3 bases: TGTGCCATCAGTGACCCAACAGACTATTCTGACGGGACCCAGTACTTC.

This clone was seen only once. The chain recombines TRBV4-1 with TRBJ1-5; D is perhaps TRBD1 (6 bases). Trimming pared 1 base from V and 0 bases from J, leaving 19 bases between. Germline lookup yields CDR1 MGHRA and CDR2 YSYEKL. This CDR3 region has 19 residues. The DNA of the CDR3 is TGCGCCAGCAGCCAAGTAGGATCCAGGGGCAGATATAGCAATCAGCCCCAGCATTTT. This gives the protein CASSQVGSRGRYSNQPQHF.

The V call is TRBV5-1, the J call TRBJ2-7, with a weak D call TRBD2 (5 bases). CDR1 and CDR2 from the germline V gene are SGHRS and YFSETQ. The ends were cut back, 2 bases at V and 2 bases at J, with 14 bases in the middle. The CDR3 totals 15 residues. The CDR3, as DNA: TGCGCCAGCAGCTTTTCGTCCGGGAAACCCTACGAGCAGTACTTC. Protein sequence: CASSFSSGKPYEQYF.

This clone was picked up one time. The J gene is TRBJ2-5, the V gene TRBV5-1; the D gene is possibly TRBD2 (7 bases). V was trimmed by 0 bases and J by 4 bases, leaving 13 bases between them. The germline CDR1 and CDR2 sequences are SGHRS and YFSETQ. The CDR3 loop spans 15 amino acids. The CDR3 spells CASSLGGGTGETQYF. CDR3 bases: TGCGCCAGCAGCTTGGGCGGGGGCACGGGAGAGACCCAGTACTTC.

This chain joins TRBV7-6 and TRBJ2-3, with 11 positions matching TRBD2. The V gene end was trimmed by 6 bases and the J gene end by 2 bases; junction bases not matched to a gene: 7. This CDR3 is built from 16 residues. Per the germline V gene, CDR1 is SGHVS and CDR2 is FNYEAQ. CDR3 DNA sequence: TGTGCCAGCAGTCCCACTAGCGGGGGATCCACAGATACGCAGTATTTT. It translates to CASSPTSGGSTDTQYF.

The V gene is TRBV6-5, the J gene TRBJ1-6; TRBD1 matches at 7 bases. Trimming at V came to 5 bases and at J to 6 bases, leaving 7 bases not matched to a gene. The CDR3 is 15 residues long. The germline V gene encodes CDR1 MNHEY and CDR2 SVGAGI. CDR3 loop: CASSLLYRGNSPLHF. DNA for the CDR3: TGTGCCAGCAGTCTCCTTTACAGGGGTAATTCACCCCTCCACTTT.

The rearrangement links TRBV9 to TRBJ2-7, with 10 bases matching TRBD2. Germline assignment: CDR1 SGDLS and CDR2 YYNGEE. J gave up 6 bases and V 3 bases, and 9 bases lay outside the gene matches. The CDR3 contains 15 residues. CDR3 bases: TGTGCCAGCAGCGGGGCTAGCGGGAGCGTGGGCGAGCAGTACTTC. It specifies CASSGASGSVGEQYF.

V usage is TRBV28 and J usage is TRBJ2-7; 7 nucleotides agree with TRBD2. The CDR3 runs 15 residues. V shed 5 bases, J shed 0 bases, and the junction held 7 bases outside the gene matches. Per germline, CDR1 MDHEN and CDR2 SYDVKM. The CDR3 DNA reads TGTGCCAGCAGTGCGGCTAGCGGCAGCTCCTACGAGCAGTACTTC. It specifies CASSAASGSSYEQYF.